This T cell receptor beta chain comes out of a study of blood T cell repertoires in COVID-19. At the level of the study: The United States, Italy and Spain were the sources of the acute and convalescent COVID-19 samples. T cells, B-cell-depleted T cells, or PBMCs supplied cDNA or gDNA.

Original data processing: Quantification of nucleated cells was approximated via reference gene primer amplification. The protocol was immunoSEQ multiplex PCR, while the TCRdb copy is restricted to in-frame clones and leaves out a portion. V, J and clone size are those of that table, while D and trimming were read from the DNA. The sample yields hundreds of thousands of clones, roughly 85% seen once. The CDR3 loop spans 14 amino acids. V shed 6 bases and J 1 base; nucleotides not matched to a gene: 4. In germline, CDR1 is LNHNV, CDR2 YYDKDF (reference sequence). V and J are TRBV15 and TRBJ1-1, with 8 bases that match TRBD1. The sequence derives from a woman aged 25-40 years with active or convalescent COVID-19. Sequenced material: peripheral blood. DNA for the CDR3: TGTGCCACCAGGGGGGGGACAGGGAACACTGAAGCTTTCTTT. Encoded protein: CATRGGTGNTEAFF. Full variable domain (rest looked up from reference TRBV15 and TRBJ1-1): DAMVIQNPRYQVTQFGKPVTLSCSQTLNHNVMYWYQQKSSQAPKLLFHYYDKDFNNEADTPDNFQSRRPNTSFCFLDIRSPGLGDTAMYLCATRGGTGNTEAFFGQGTRLTVV.